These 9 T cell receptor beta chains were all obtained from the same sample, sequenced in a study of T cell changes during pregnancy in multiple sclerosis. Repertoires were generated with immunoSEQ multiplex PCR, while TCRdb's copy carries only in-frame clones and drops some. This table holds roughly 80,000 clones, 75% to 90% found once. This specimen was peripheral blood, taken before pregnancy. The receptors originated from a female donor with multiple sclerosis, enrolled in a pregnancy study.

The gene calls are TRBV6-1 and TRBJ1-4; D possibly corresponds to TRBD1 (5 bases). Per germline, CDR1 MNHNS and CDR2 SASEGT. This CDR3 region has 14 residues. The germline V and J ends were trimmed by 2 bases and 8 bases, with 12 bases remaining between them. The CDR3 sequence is CASSESGREEKLFF. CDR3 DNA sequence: TGTGCCAGCAGTGAATCAGGGAGGGAAGAAAAACTGTTTTTT.

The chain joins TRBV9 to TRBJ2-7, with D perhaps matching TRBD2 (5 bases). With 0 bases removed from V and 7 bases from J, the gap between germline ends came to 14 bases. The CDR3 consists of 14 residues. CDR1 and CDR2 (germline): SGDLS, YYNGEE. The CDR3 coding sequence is TGTGCCAGCAGCGTAGGGCCCACTAGGAGAGAGCAGTACTTC. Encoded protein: CASSVGPTRREQYF.

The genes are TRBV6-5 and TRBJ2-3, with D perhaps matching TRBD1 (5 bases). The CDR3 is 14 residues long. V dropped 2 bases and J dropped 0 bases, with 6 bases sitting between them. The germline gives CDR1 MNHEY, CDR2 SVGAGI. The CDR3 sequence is CASSYAGSTDTQYF. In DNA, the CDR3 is TGTGCCAGCAGTTACGCAGGGAGCACAGATACGCAGTATTTT.

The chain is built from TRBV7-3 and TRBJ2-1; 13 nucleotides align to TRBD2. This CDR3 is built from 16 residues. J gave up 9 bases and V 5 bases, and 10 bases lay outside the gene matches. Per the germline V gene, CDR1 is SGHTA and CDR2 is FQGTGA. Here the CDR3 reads CASSPRLAGGRGEQFF. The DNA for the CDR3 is TGTGCCAGCAGCCCCCGACTAGCGGGGGGCCGGGGTGAGCAGTTCTTC.

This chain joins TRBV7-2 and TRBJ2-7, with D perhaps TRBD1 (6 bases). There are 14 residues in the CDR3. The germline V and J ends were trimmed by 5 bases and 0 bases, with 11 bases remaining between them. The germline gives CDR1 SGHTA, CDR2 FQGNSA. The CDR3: CASSPGQVSYEQYF. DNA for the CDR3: TGTGCCAGCAGCCCGGGACAAGTCTCCTACGAGCAGTACTTC.

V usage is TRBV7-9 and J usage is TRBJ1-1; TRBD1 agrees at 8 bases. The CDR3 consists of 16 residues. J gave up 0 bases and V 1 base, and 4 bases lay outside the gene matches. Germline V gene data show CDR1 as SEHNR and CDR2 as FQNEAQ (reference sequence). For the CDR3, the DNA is TGTGCCAGCAGCTTAGGTACAGGGGGGTTGAACACTGAAGCTTTCTTT. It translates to CASSLGTGGLNTEAFF.

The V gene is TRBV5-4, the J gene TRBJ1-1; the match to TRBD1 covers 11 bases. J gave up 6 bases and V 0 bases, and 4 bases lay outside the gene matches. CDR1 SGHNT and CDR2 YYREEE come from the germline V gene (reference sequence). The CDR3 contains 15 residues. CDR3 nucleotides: TGTGCCAGCAGCTTGGGCGGACAGGGGGCACCTGAAGCTTTCTTT. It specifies CASSLGGQGAPEAFF.

In DNA, the CDR3 is TGCGCCAGCAGGCTCGGGGGGAACAGAAACAATGAGCAGTTCTTC. This codes for CASRLGGNRNNEQFF. The J gene is TRBJ2-1, the V gene TRBV5-1; 7 nucleotides line up with TRBD2. The germline CDR1 and CDR2 sequences are SGHRS and YFSETQ. This CDR3 contains 15 residues. V lost 5 bases, J lost 5 bases, and 10 bases stayed unmatched. Full variable domain (missing parts from reference TRBV5-1 and TRBJ2-1): KAGVTQTPRYLIKTRGQQVTLSCSPISGHRSVSWYQQTPGQGLQFLFEYFSETQRNKGNFPGRFSGRQFSNSRSEMNVSTLELGDSALYLCASRLGGNRNNEQFFGPGTRLTVL.

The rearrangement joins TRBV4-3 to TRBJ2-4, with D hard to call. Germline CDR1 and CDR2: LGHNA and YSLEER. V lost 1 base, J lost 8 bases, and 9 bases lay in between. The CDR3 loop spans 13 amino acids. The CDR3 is CASSQAVYDIQYF. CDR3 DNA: TGCGCCAGCAGCCAAGCAGTGTATGACATTCAGTACTTC.